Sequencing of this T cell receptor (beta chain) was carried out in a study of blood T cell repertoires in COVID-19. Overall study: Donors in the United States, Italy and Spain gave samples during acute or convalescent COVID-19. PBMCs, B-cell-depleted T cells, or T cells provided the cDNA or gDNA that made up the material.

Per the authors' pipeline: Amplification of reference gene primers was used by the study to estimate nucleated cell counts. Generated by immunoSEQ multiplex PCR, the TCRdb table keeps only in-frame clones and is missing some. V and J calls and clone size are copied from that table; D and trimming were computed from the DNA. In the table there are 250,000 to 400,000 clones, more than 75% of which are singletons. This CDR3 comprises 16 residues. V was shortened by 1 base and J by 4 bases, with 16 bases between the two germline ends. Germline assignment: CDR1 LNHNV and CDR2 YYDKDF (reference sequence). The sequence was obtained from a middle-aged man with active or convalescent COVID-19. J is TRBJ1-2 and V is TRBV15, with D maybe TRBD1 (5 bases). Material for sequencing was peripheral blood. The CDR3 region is CATSRGAAGRSYGYTF. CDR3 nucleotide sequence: TGTGCCACCAGCAGAGGGGCGGCAGGGCGGAGCTATGGCTACACCTTC.